The rows below give T cell receptor beta chains drawn from one sample of a study of T cell repertoires in cytomegalovirus infection. TCRdb re-derived calls from the reads in MiXCR, one entry per CDR3 protein. In the table there are some 700,000 distinct CDR3 sequences, approximately 40% of which are singletons. The sequenced sample was PBMCs. The receptors were sampled from a human donor in good health (CMV status not recorded). Some clones in this sample may be carry-over from other donors' samples. The CDR3 runs from the conserved cysteine through the conserved F or W. Each record gives: J gene, D gene, clone size, V gene, CDR3 length, CDR3 protein, CDR3 DNA. D genes are given only for firm matches. Only some rows state a clone size, as once, few, many or a class for expanded clones.

j_gene: TRBJ2-1
d_gene: TRBD2
abundance: -
v_gene: TRBV5-1
len: 13
CDR3aa: CASSTGGYNEQFF
CDR3nt: TGCGCCAGTTCTACGGGGGGTTACAATGAGCAGTTCTTC

j_gene: TRBJ2-6
d_gene: -
abundance: -
v_gene: TRBV4-1
len: 17
CDR3aa: CASSQEGSGTGANVLTF
CDR3nt: TGCGCCAGCAGCCAAGAAGGGTCGGGGACTGGGGCCAACGTCCTGACTTTC

j_gene: TRBJ1-1
d_gene: TRBD1
abundance: once
v_gene: TRBV20-1
len: 13
CDR3aa: CSASADRGVEAFF
CDR3nt: TGCAGTGCTAGCGCGGACAGGGGGGTTGAAGCTTTCTTT

j_gene: TRBJ2-2
d_gene: TRBD1
abundance: -
v_gene: TRBV5-1
len: 16
CDR3aa: CASSPGQGAQTGELFF
CDR3nt: TGCGCCAGCAGCCCAGGACAGGGGGCGCAGACCGGGGAGCTGTTTTTT

j_gene: TRBJ1-5
d_gene: -
abundance: many
v_gene: TRBV28
len: 14
CDR3aa: CASSLISGNQPQHF
CDR3nt: TGTGCCAGCAGTTTAATATCGGGCAATCAGCCCCAGCATTTT

j_gene: TRBJ2-1
d_gene: -
abundance: -
v_gene: TRBV7-8
len: 17
CDR3aa: CASSTGVGRERVNEQFF
CDR3nt: TGTGCCAGCAGCACGGGCGTGGGACGGGAGAGAGTCAATGAGCAGTTCTTC

j_gene: TRBJ1-3
d_gene: -
abundance: -
v_gene: TRBV28
len: 12
CDR3aa: CAGGGLGNTIYF
CDR3nt: TGTGCCGGCGGGGGGCTTGGAAACACCATATATTTT

j_gene: TRBJ2-7
d_gene: -
abundance: -
v_gene: TRBV27
len: 14
CDR3aa: CASSLGWGQDEQYF
CDR3nt: TGTGCCAGCAGTTTAGGATGGGGACAAGACGAGCAGTACTTC

j_gene: TRBJ1-1
d_gene: -
abundance: few
v_gene: TRBV20-1
len: 12
CDR3aa: CSARGEFTEAFF
CDR3nt: TGCAGTGCTAGAGGAGAGTTTACTGAAGCTTTCTTT

j_gene: TRBJ1-2
d_gene: TRBD1
abundance: -
v_gene: TRBV5-6
len: 14
CDR3aa: CASSPGGATYGYTF
CDR3nt: TGTGCCAGCAGTCCAGGGGGAGCTACCTATGGCTACACCTTC

j_gene: TRBJ2-5
d_gene: -
abundance: -
v_gene: TRBV20-1
len: 14
CDR3aa: CSARPPVVLETQYF
CDR3nt: TGCAGTGCTAGGCCCCCCGTGGTTTTGGAGACCCAGTACTTC

j_gene: TRBJ1-5
d_gene: -
abundance: many
v_gene: TRBV7-8
len: 16
CDR3aa: CASRAGRGQPNQPQHF
CDR3nt: TGTGCCAGCAGGGCAGGGAGAGGGCAGCCCAATCAGCCCCAGCATTTT

j_gene: TRBJ1-2
d_gene: TRBD1
abundance: -
v_gene: TRBV20-1
len: 14
CDR3aa: CSARPGQTPYGYTF
CDR3nt: TGCAGTGCTAGACCGGGACAGACACCCTATGGCTACACCTTC

j_gene: TRBJ2-1
d_gene: -
abundance: -
v_gene: TRBV5-8
len: 15
CDR3aa: CASSLGESPYNEQFF
CDR3nt: TGTGCCAGCAGCTTGGGGGAGAGCCCCTACAATGAGCAGTTCTTC

j_gene: TRBJ2-1
d_gene: TRBD2
abundance: few
v_gene: TRBV28
len: 15
CDR3aa: CASSLFGGSGDEQFF
CDR3nt: TGTGCCAGCAGTTTATTCGGCGGGAGTGGAGATGAGCAGTTCTTC

j_gene: TRBJ2-1
d_gene: -
abundance: few
v_gene: TRBV19
len: 13
CDR3aa: CASSWAGGNEQFF
CDR3nt: TGTGCCAGTAGTTGGGCCGGGGGCAATGAGCAGTTCTTC